This T cell receptor beta chain was obtained from a study of shared clonotypes between healthy human individuals. V shed 5 bases and J 4 bases; nucleotides not matched to a gene: 7. Germline V gene lookup returns CDR1 SGHRS and CDR2 YFSETQ. The CDR3 runs to 15 residues. Points from the study as a whole: The sampled material consisted only of blood, and tissue repertoires are likely to differ.

With respect to this clone: Its antigen is not identified.

Clones were read by immunoSEQ multiplex PCR, and TCRdb kept only the in-frame ones, dropping some. The sample records around 1.4 million clones, approximately 98.5% being singletons. Source material: naive CD4+ T cells sorted from blood. Subset denoted: CD45RA+ positively selected. V usage is TRBV5-1 and J usage is TRBJ1-4, with TRBD1 identical over 8 bases. This sequence originates from a man aged 25-45 years in good health. Here the CDR3 DNA reads TGCGCCAGCAGTCCAGGGGGCGGTAATAATGAAAAACTGTTTTTT. Protein sequence: CASSPGGGNNEKLFF.